The next 16 T cell receptor beta chains were all read from a single sample in a study of glioma-infiltrating T cells after dendritic cell vaccination. Only in-frame clones appear in the TCRdb table, and some are missing; sequencing was by immunoSEQ multiplex PCR. Among under 130,000 clones listed, around 81% were seen once. Material: blood, obtained before dendritic cell vaccination. These receptors were collected from a human donor with glioblastoma.

This clone was counted a single time. V gene TRBV11-1 combines with J gene TRBJ2-7; TRBD2 agrees at 11 bases. Germline V lookup: CDR1 SGHAT, CDR2 FQDESV (reference sequence). The CDR3 has 16 amino acids. The V segment lost 2 bases and the J segment 5 bases; nucleotides outside the gene matches: 8. CDR3 in DNA: TGTGCCAGCAGCTTAACTAGCGGGGGCCAGCTCCACGAGCAGTACTTC. Amino acids: CASSLTSGGQLHEQYF.

CDR3 sequence: CASSFDAGDYGYTF. The DNA of the CDR3 is TGCGCCAGCAGCTTCGACGCGGGGGACTATGGCTACACCTTC. The chain carries TRBV5-1 and TRBJ1-2, with D possibly being TRBD1 (5 bases). There are 14 residues in the CDR3. V lost 2 bases, J lost 3 bases, and 11 bases lay in between. Germline V CDR1 and CDR2: SGHRS, YFSETQ.

The V and J genes are TRBV10-3 and TRBJ1-2; weak D call: TRBD1 (6 bases). Looked up from germline, CDR1 is ENHRY and CDR2 is SYGVKD. The CDR3 extends over 14 amino acids. V gave up 3 bases and J gave up 8 bases, with 16 bases separating them. In DNA, the CDR3 is TGTGCCATCAGTGAAGCTAACAGGGAAAGGGGCTACACCTTC. Protein sequence: CAISEANRERGYTF.

This clone was observed a handful of times. J is TRBJ2-7 and V is TRBV10-2, with D perhaps matching TRBD1 (5 bases). Germline V gene sequence: CDR1 WSHSY, CDR2 SAAADI. The CDR3 consists of 15 residues. Trimming pared 0 bases from V and 0 bases from J, leaving 9 bases between. The CDR3 DNA reads as TGCGCCAGCAGTGAGTCTGGTGACAGCTCCTACGAGCAGTACTTC. It codes for CASSESGDSSYEQYF.

The gene calls are TRBV18 and TRBJ2-6; D is unclear. The V end was cut by 2 bases, the J end by 4 bases, with 6 bases between. This CDR3 has 14 amino acids. CDR1 is KGHSH, CDR2 LQKENI, per germline. The CDR3, as DNA: TGTGCCAGCTCACCAGAGCCCGGGGCCAACGTCCTGACTTTC. Its protein is CASSPEPGANVLTF.

CDR3 in amino acids: CASSLLRSSDTQYF. The CDR3 nucleotides read TGTGCCAGCAGCTTATTACGAAGCTCTGATACGCAGTATTTT. The rearrangement uses TRBV7-2 and TRBJ2-3, with D uncertain. CDR1 is SGHTA and CDR2 is FQGNSA in the germline V gene. The V end was cut by 2 bases, the J end by 6 bases, with 12 bases between. The CDR3 contains 14 residues. Filled out from reference TRBV7-2 and TRBJ2-3, the complete variable domain reads GAGVSQSPSNKVTEKGKDVELRCDPISGHTALYWYRQSLGQGLEFLIYFQGNSAPDKSGLPSDRFSAERTGGSVSTLTIQRTQQEDSAVYLCASSLLRSSDTQYFGPGTRLTVL.

V and J are TRBV19 and TRBJ2-3; 12 bases align to TRBD2. Germline V lookup: CDR1 LNHDA, CDR2 SQIVND (reference sequence). The CDR3 has 17 amino acids. The V gene end was trimmed by 1 base and the J gene end by 3 bases; junction bases not matched to a gene: 5. CDR3 coding DNA: TGTGCCAGTAGTATAGGACTAGCGGGGGTTCGGACAGATACGCAGTATTTT. Amino acids: CASSIGLAGVRTDTQYF.

This chain joins TRBV5-1 and TRBJ2-7, with 7 nucleotides matching TRBD1. The CDR3 length is 12 residues. CDR1 is SGHRS and CDR2 is YFSETQ in the germline V gene. J lost 3 bases, V lost 3 bases, and 0 bases had no gene match. As DNA, the CDR3 is TGCGCCAGCAGCTGGGACAGCTACGAGCAGTACTTC. Protein sequence: CASSWDSYEQYF.

This chain connects TRBV7-2 to TRBJ2-3, with TRBD2 matching 10 bases. CDR3 length: 16 amino acids. The V gene end was trimmed by 1 base and the J gene end by 2 bases; junction bases not matched to a gene: 3. CDR1 SGHTA and CDR2 FQGNSA come from the germline V gene. This chain's CDR3 is CASSLVSGGVTDTQYF. Here the CDR3 DNA reads TGTGCCAGCAGCTTAGTGAGCGGGGGGGTCACAGATACGCAGTATTTT. Together with reference TRBV7-2 and TRBJ2-3, the CDR3 gives the full variable domain: GAGVSQSPSNKVTEKGKDVELRCDPISGHTALYWYRQSLGQGLEFLIYFQGNSAPDKSGLPSDRFSAERTGGSVSTLTIQRTQQEDSAVYLCASSLVSGGVTDTQYFGPGTRLTVL.

The rearrangement links TRBV30 to TRBJ2-2; possibly TRBD1 for D (5 bases). The V gene lost 2 bases and the J gene lost 7 bases, with 11 bases spanning the gap. Germline V gene sequence: CDR1 GTSNPN, CDR2 SVGIG (reference sequence). The CDR3 has 13 amino acids. The chain's CDR3 is CAWSIQEHGELFF. The CDR3 coding sequence is TGTGCCTGGAGTATACAGGAACACGGGGAGCTGTTTTTT.

The chain combines TRBV5-1 with TRBJ2-1; 7 positions agree with TRBD2. This CDR3 is 14 amino acids long. V dropped 3 bases and J dropped 5; count of bases not matched to a gene: 5. CDR1 is SGHRS and CDR2 is YFSETQ in the germline V gene. CDR3 sequence (DNA): TGCGCCAGCAGCTCGTGGGGGGGGGACAATGAGCAGTTCTTC. Protein product: CASSSWGGDNEQFF.

The rearrangement uses TRBV6-1 and TRBJ2-3; 14 bases align to TRBD2. The ends lost 7 bases at V and 5 bases at J; junction bases unmatched: 5. CDR1 is MNHNS and CDR2 is SASEGT in the germline V gene. The CDR3 runs 15 residues. CDR3 sequence: CASTEGLAGEDTQYF. As DNA, the CDR3 is TGTGCCAGCACCGAGGGACTAGCGGGGGAAGATACGCAGTATTTT.

V gene TRBV11-2 combines with J gene TRBJ2-1, with D possibly matching TRBD1 (6 bases). Trimming took off 7 bases at V and 10 bases at J, with 11 bases between the two ends. CDR3 size: 11 residues. Germline V CDR1 and CDR2: SGHAT, FQNNGV. CDR3 loop: CASTLGAEQFF. CDR3 bases: TGTGCCAGCACCTTGGGGGCGGAGCAGTTCTTC.

J is TRBJ1-1 and V is TRBV10-3; tentative D call: TRBD1 (6 bases). V was cut by 7 bases and J by 1 base, with 13 bases left in between. There are 14 residues in the CDR3. Per the germline V gene, CDR1 is ENHRY and CDR2 is SYGVKD. The CDR3 is CAINSRGQNTEAFF. Written as DNA, the CDR3 is TGTGCCATCAACAGCAGGGGACAGAACACTGAAGCTTTCTTT.

The V and J genes are TRBV7-2 and TRBJ2-1; D may be TRBD2 (6 bases). V dropped 2 bases and J dropped 8 bases, with 16 bases sitting between them. CDR1 and CDR2 from the germline V gene are SGHTA and FQGNSA. The CDR3 covers 15 residues. The CDR3 nucleotides read TGTGCCAGCAGCTTACTTCGGCGGGACCCGGATGAGCAGTTCTTC. This translates into CASSLLRRDPDEQFF.

The genes are TRBV29-1 and TRBJ2-7; 9 bases fit TRBD1. With V trimmed by 4 bases and J by 2 bases, 6 bases remained unmatched. Germline-derived CDR1 and CDR2 are SQVTM and ANQGSEA. This CDR3 region has 14 residues. CDR3 residues: CSVVSGTGTYEQYF. The CDR3 bases are TGCAGCGTTGTCTCCGGGACAGGGACCTACGAGCAGTACTTC.